The entry below gives a single T cell receptor (beta chain) sequence along with its context. Its antigen is as yet unknown. The sample is drawn from a study of cytomegalovirus exposure and HLA in healthy donors. Study-wide points: Apparent HLA restriction characterized most CMV-associated TCR beta chains in a later analysis. Reportedly, fewer N-insertions than the roughly 700-donor mean appeared in an Asian-associated ancestry cluster in a later analysis. Other equally common chains were less clonally expanded than HLA-associated TCR beta chains, a later analysis showed.

V trimming: 5 bases; J trimming: 8 bases; junction bases outside the gene matches: 6. This CDR3 has 13 residues. Per germline, CDR1 LGHNT and CDR2 FRNRAP. PCR employed 60 Vbeta and 13 Jbeta primers. Source study methods: Unique TCR beta chains numbered roughly 84 million in a later analysis, with roughly 11 million shared. Some clones are missing from TCRdb's copy, which holds only in-frame ones; the method was immunoSEQ multiplex PCR. Clone size and the V and J calls come from that table; the DNA yielded D and trimming. Of roughly 130,000 clones listed, 80% are singletons. The rearrangement uses TRBV12-5 and TRBJ2-4; TRBD1 aligns across 7 bases. Sequencing was done on a sample of PBMCs. This receptor was taken from a male donor in good health and CMV-seronegative. CDR3 loop: CASGTDRVDIQYF. CDR3 sequence (DNA): TGTGCTAGTGGTACCGACAGGGTAGACATTCAGTACTTC.